One and the same sample provided the 24 T cell receptor beta chains below, sequenced in a study of T cells in Graves' hyperthyroidism and ophthalmopathy. The investigators amplified TCR beta CDR3 regions from RNA transcripts. Researchers ran a first-round RT-PCR on the TCR CDR3 using the HTBI primer set. TCRdb passed the multiplex PCR reads through MiXCR, listing each CDR3 protein once. The sample lists 250,000 to 400,000 distinct CDR3 sequences; about an eighth were seen once. The specimen sequenced was blood. The receptors were sampled from a woman between 40 and 50 years old with Graves' ophthalmopathy.

This clonotype was recorded at least ten times. The chain is built from TRBV6-1 and TRBJ1-3; 7 positions match TRBD1. The V segment lost 5 bases and the J segment 4 bases; nucleotides outside the gene matches: 5. There are 14 residues in the CDR3. Germline assignment: CDR1 MNHNS and CDR2 SASEGT. CDR3: CASSSGTVGNTIYF. The CDR3 nucleotides read TGTGCCAGCAGTTCCGGGACAGTAGGAAACACCATATATTTT.

Concerning this clonotype: A much larger clone sits a single nucleotide away, making a read error possible. The CDR3 coding sequence is TGTGCCAGCAGTCCCGGGACACCTCTATCCTACGAGGAGTACTTC. It translates to CASSPGTPLSYEEYF. V and J are TRBV6-1 and TRBJ2-7; the D gene is possibly TRBD1 (6 bases). Germline CDR1 MNHNS, CDR2 SASEGT. CDR3 length: 15 amino acids.

In this sample, this clonotype turned up many times. This chain uses TRBV11-2 with TRBJ2-1, with TRBD2 identical over 9 bases. The CDR3 runs to 16 residues. V was pared by 1 base and J by 7 bases, with 8 bases of the junction left unmatched. The germline gives CDR1 SGHAT, CDR2 FQNNGV. The CDR3 DNA is TGTGCCAGCAGCTTAGGAAGGGGACTAGCTAAGAATGAGCAGTTCTTC. It translates to CASSLGRGLAKNEQFF.

The table lists this clonotype with many counts. The chain is built from TRBV19 and TRBJ1-4, with a weak D call TRBD1 (5 bases). This CDR3 has 15 amino acids. V lost 4 bases to trimming and J lost 4 bases, with 13 bases between them. The germline V gene encodes CDR1 LNHDA and CDR2 SQIVND (reference sequence). The CDR3 loop is CASSNQQALNEKLFF. The CDR3 coding sequence is TGTGCCAGTAGTAACCAACAGGCCCTTAATGAAAAACTGTTTTTT.

At least ten counts were recorded for this clonotype. The chain employs TRBV12-3 or TRBV12-4 and TRBJ2-3, with a weak D call TRBD1 (6 bases). The CDR3 runs 16 residues. V lost 3 bases to trimming and J lost 6 bases, with 19 bases between them. The CDR3 loop is CASSLGLWGPRDTQYF. The CDR3, as DNA: TGTGCCAGCAGTTTGGGGCTCTGGGGGCCCAGGGATACGCAGTATTTT.

This clonotype was seen repeatedly, ten times or more. The rearrangement uses TRBV20-1 and TRBJ2-7; 9 positions agree with TRBD2. V lost 0 bases, J lost 4 bases, and 13 bases stayed unmatched. Per germline, CDR1 DFQATT and CDR2 SNEGSKA (reference sequence). The CDR3 extends over 17 amino acids. CDR3 nucleotides: TGCAGTGCTAGAGAACTCCAGCTAGCGGGGTTCCCATACGAGCAGTACTTC. The encoded protein is CSARELQLAGFPYEQYF.

CDR3 nucleotide sequence: TGCAGTGCTAGAGATCTCGGCAGGGGAGCCACAGATACGCAGTATTTT. It yields the protein CSARDLGRGATDTQYF. The V gene is TRBV20-1, the J gene TRBJ2-3; a weak D match, TRBD1 (6 bases). The CDR3 runs 16 residues. Germline V gene data show CDR1 as DFQATT and CDR2 as SNEGSKA (reference sequence). Trimming took 0 bases from V and 2 from J, leaving 15 bases between them.

The V call is TRBV7-9, the J call TRBJ2-4; 7 nucleotides agree with TRBD1. Trimming removed 5 bases from V and 2 bases from J; junction bases left unmatched: 6. CDR1 is SEHNR, CDR2 FQNEAQ, per germline (reference sequence). There are 15 residues in the CDR3. CDR3 DNA sequence: TGTGCCAGCAGCCCGACAGGGTGGTCCAAAAACATTCAGTACTTC. Amino acids: CASSPTGWSKNIQYF.

This clonotype was counted many times. The chain combines TRBV5-1 with TRBJ1-5; D remains ambiguous. The CDR3 covers 15 residues. Germline CDR1 is SGHRS and CDR2 is YFSETQ. V was shortened by 0 bases and J by 5 bases, with 12 bases between the two germline ends. In nucleotides, the CDR3 is TGCGCCAGCAGCTTGGGCGGACTCGCGGATCAGCCCCAGCATTTT. It specifies CASSLGGLADQPQHF.

The V gene is TRBV5-8, the J gene TRBJ2-2, with D maybe TRBD2 (5 bases). Germline loops: CDR1 SGHTS, CDR2 YDEGEE. This CDR3 spans 15 amino acids. Trimming took off 1 base at V and 1 base at J, with 8 bases between the two ends. The CDR3 nucleotides read TGTGCCAGCAGCTTGCGGAGGAAGAACACCGGGGAGCTGTTTTTT. Residues: CASSLRRKNTGELFF.

The V call is TRBV4-1, the J call TRBJ2-3, with a tentative D call TRBD2 (6 bases). The CDR3 covers 13 residues. Deletions cut 0 bases from V and 8 bases from J, with 9 bases between. Germline values: CDR1 MGHRA, CDR2 YSYEKL. The CDR3 nucleotides are TGCGCCAGCAGCCAAGAGGGACTCGGTACGCAGTATTTT. Residues: CASSQEGLGTQYF.

This clonotype was recorded at least ten times. The V gene is TRBV28, the J gene TRBJ1-1; no reliable D call. CDR3 size: 13 residues. Germline CDR1 reads MDHEN; CDR2 reads SYDVKM. V lost 7 bases to trimming and J lost 0 bases, with 9 bases between them. The CDR3 DNA sequence: TGTGCCAGCAAGGGTCATTTGAACACTGAAGCTTTCTTT. This translates into CASKGHLNTEAFF.

This clonotype was observed a handful of times. The rearrangement uses TRBV19 and TRBJ2-6, with TRBD1 as a possible D gene (5 bases). Per the germline V gene, CDR1 is LNHDA and CDR2 is SQIVND (reference sequence). V lost 5 bases to trimming and J lost 2 bases, with 7 bases between them. The CDR3 extends over 14 amino acids. As DNA, the CDR3 is TGTGCCAGTAGTTTCAGGGCTGGGGCCAACGTCCTGACTTTC. Protein product: CASSFRAGANVLTF.

Comments on this clonotype: This may be a read error: a much more frequent sequence differs by one nucleotide. The gene calls are TRBV6-1 and TRBJ2-2; D is undetermined. Trimming shortened V by 10 bases and J by 5 bases, and 14 bases separated the two germline ends. Germline CDR1 is MNHNS and CDR2 is SASEGT. This CDR3 has 13 amino acids. The CDR3 loop is CATGPVGTGELFF. The CDR3 region has the DNA TGTGCCACTGGCCCGGTCGGAACCGGGGAGCTGTTTTTT.

The chain uses TRBV20-1 and TRBJ1-6, with TRBD1 matching over 9 bases. J was trimmed by 12 bases and V by 6 bases; bases with no gene match: 15. The CDR3 length is 15 residues. The germline V gene has CDR1 DFQATT and CDR2 SNEGSKA (reference sequence). Here the CDR3 reads CSASPAGTGTRPLHF. Written as DNA, the CDR3 is TGCAGTGCCTCCCCAGCCGGGACAGGGACGCGACCCCTCCACTTT.

The sample holds a few counts of this clonotype. The J gene is TRBJ2-2, the V gene TRBV20-1; no clear D. Germline V CDR1 and CDR2: DFQATT, SNEGSKA (reference sequence). The CDR3 runs 14 residues. V was pared by 4 bases and J by 2 bases, with 11 bases between. CDR3 region: CSATKQTNTGELFF. The CDR3 bases are TGCAGTGCTACTAAACAGACTAACACCGGGGAGCTGTTTTTT.

The chain carries TRBV11-3 and TRBJ1-5; weak D call: TRBD1 (5 bases). Germline CDR1 SGHNT, CDR2 YENEEA. This CDR3 has 18 residues. The germline V and J ends were trimmed by 4 bases and 0 bases, with 19 bases remaining between them. The CDR3 nucleotides read TGTGCCAGCAGCTCGATCCCCCGACGGACAATTAGCAATCAGCCCCAGCATTTT. This sequence encodes CASSSIPRRTISNQPQHF.

V gene TRBV3-1 combines with J gene TRBJ2-1; a possible D gene is TRBD2 (6 bases). The CDR3 is 14 residues long. Trimming cost V 1 base and J 6 bases, with 10 bases left between them. CDR1 is LGHDT, CDR2 YNNKEL, per germline (reference sequence). The CDR3 DNA sequence: TGTGCCAGCAGCCAAGGCGCTAGCGTCAATGAGCAGTTCTTC. Protein sequence: CASSQGASVNEQFF.

Comment on this clonotype: A junction end diverges from the germline sequence, so it may reflect a read error. J is TRBJ1-1 and V is TRBV12-3 or TRBV12-4; D not certain. This CDR3 is 13 amino acids long. The CDR3 is CASSLRRNAEAFF. The CDR3 bases are TGTGCCAGCAGCTTGCGAAGGAACGCTGAAGCTTTCTTT.

This clonotype was seen at least ten times. The rearrangement links TRBV6-1 to TRBJ1-1, with no clear D. The CDR3 contains 13 residues. Trimming left V 7 bases short and J 7 bases short, with 16 bases between. Germline V gene sequence: CDR1 MNHNS, CDR2 SASEGT. The CDR3 nucleotides read TGTGCCAGCATACCTGAGACTTCCGGTGAAGCTTTCTTT. This encodes CASIPETSGEAFF.

Regarding this clonotype: A much larger clonotype is one base distant, so this may be a read error. The chain uses TRBV20-1 and TRBJ1-6; D is unclear. The germline V gene has CDR1 DFQATT and CDR2 SNEGSKA (reference sequence). CDR3 size: 17 residues. Trimming took off 4 bases at V and 0 bases at J, with 16 bases between the two ends. CDR3 amino acids: CSAKEDQASSYNSPLHF. The CDR3 DNA follows: TGCAGTGCTAAGGAGGACCAGGCGAGCTCCTATAATTCACCCCTCCACTTT.

This clonotype occurred many times. At one of its ends the junction is not consistent with the germline gene, which may arise from a read error. The chain recombines TRBV24-1 with TRBJ2-3; D may be TRBD1 or TRBD2 (5 bases each). This CDR3 comprises 14 residues. CDR1 and CDR2 from the germline V gene are KGHDR and SFDVKD. In DNA form, the CDR3 reads TGTGCCACCAGCAGGGACCATCCCACAAATACGCAGTATTTT. This encodes CATSRDHPTNTQYF.

The rearrangement links TRBV25-1 to TRBJ2-7; D tentatively reads TRBD1 or TRBD2 (5 bases each). From germline, CDR1 is MGHDK and CDR2 SYGVNS. The germline V and J ends were trimmed by 5 bases and 2 bases, with 19 bases remaining between them. The CDR3 contains 16 residues. The CDR3 DNA reads as TGTGCCAGCAGTTCGAATCGAGGGGTGGGAGCCTACGAGCAGTACTTC. Encoded protein: CASSSNRGVGAYEQYF.

This clonotype was counted ten times or more. This rearrangement joins TRBV7-2 to TRBJ2-7, with 11 bases fitting TRBD2. The CDR3 runs 16 residues. Germline V lookup: CDR1 SGHTA, CDR2 FQGNSA. V lost 1 base to trimming and J lost 6 bases; unmatched junction nucleotides: 8. In DNA form, the CDR3 reads TGTGCCAGCAGCTTAGGACGTTTGACTAGCGGGGCCGAGCAGTACTTC. It translates to CASSLGRLTSGAEQYF. The full variable domain, rest sourced from reference TRBV7-2 and TRBJ2-7, is GAGVSQSPSNKVTEKGKDVELRCDPISGHTALYWYRQSLGQGLEFLIYFQGNSAPDKSGLPSDRFSAERTGGSVSTLTIQRTQQEDSAVYLCASSLGRLTSGAEQYFGPGTRLTVT.